This T cell receptor beta chain was captured by sequencing in a study of T cell repertoires in cytomegalovirus infection. TCRdb called the reads again in MiXCR, with one record for every CDR3 protein. The sample yields roughly 730,000 distinct CDR3 sequences, around a third seen once. The CDR3 spans 13 residues. V was shortened by 6 bases and J by 4 bases, with 12 bases between the two germline ends. A word on this clonotype: Its matching antigen is unknown.

The chain employs TRBV12-3 or TRBV12-4 and TRBJ2-5; TRBD1 or TRBD2 may be the D gene (5 bases each). The TCR sequence derives from a human donor in good health (CMV status not recorded). Some clones in this sample may be carry-over from other donors' samples. Sequencing used cultured PBMCs, obtained from culture after CMV antigen stimulation. The CDR3 DNA reads TGTGCCAGCAGGCAGTGGGGGAGAGAGACCCAGTACTTC. Amino acid sequence: CASRQWGRETQYF.